This TCR beta chain is from a study of blood T cell repertoires in COVID-19. The CDR3 runs to 15 residues. Trimming took 1 base from V and 6 from J, leaving 16 bases between them. Germline V gene data show CDR1 as LGHNA and CDR2 as YSLEER. Data came from immunoSEQ multiplex PCR; TCRdb stores just in-frame clones and leaves some out. This repertoire shows about 230,000 clones, roughly 85% found once; its top ten account for more than 10%. The chain couples TRBV4-3 to TRBJ2-7; perhaps TRBD1 as D (7 bases). Specimen: peripheral blood. This clonotype was obtained from a woman aged 18-35 years who had recovered from COVID-19. CDR3 coding DNA: TGCGCCAGCAGCCAAGGGCAGGGGGGTTCGCCCGAGCAGTACTTC. Encoded protein: CASSQGQGGSPEQYF.